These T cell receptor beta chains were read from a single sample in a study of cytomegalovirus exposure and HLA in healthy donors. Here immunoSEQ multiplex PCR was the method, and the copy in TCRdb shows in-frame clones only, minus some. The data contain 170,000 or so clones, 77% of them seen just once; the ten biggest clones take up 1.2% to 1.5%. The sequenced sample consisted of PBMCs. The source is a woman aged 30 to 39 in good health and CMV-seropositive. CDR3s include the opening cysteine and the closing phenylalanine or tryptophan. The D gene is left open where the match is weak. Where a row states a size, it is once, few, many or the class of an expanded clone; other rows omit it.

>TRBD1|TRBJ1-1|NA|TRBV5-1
CASSWDRNTEAFF
TGCGCCAGCAGCTGGGACAGGAACACTGAAGCTTTCTTT
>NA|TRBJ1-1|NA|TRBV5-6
CASSIFDISNTEAFF
TGTGCCAGCAGTATTTTCGACATTTCCAACACTGAAGCTTTCTTT
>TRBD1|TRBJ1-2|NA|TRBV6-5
CASSPFSDRGNGYTF
TGTGCCAGCAGCCCTTTTTCGGACAGGGGAAATGGCTACACCTTC
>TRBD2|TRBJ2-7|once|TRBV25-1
CASRDGTSTPYEQYF
TGTGCCAGCAGAGACGGGACTAGTACTCCCTACGAGCAGTACTTC
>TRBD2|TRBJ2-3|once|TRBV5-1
CASSLSGTSGSLADTQYF
TGCGCCAGCAGCTTGAGTGGGACTAGCGGGAGTTTGGCAGATACGCAGTATTTT
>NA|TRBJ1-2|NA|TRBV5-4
CASSLNTANYGYTF
TGTGCCAGCAGCCTAAATACAGCTAACTATGGCTACACCTTC
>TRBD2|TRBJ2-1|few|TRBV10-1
CASSPLAGGRSEQFF
TGCGCCAGCAGCCCCCTGGCGGGAGGACGTAGTGAGCAGTTCTTC
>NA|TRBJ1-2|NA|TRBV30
CAWMGSGVGYTF
TGTGCCTGGATGGGCTCCGGGGTAGGCTACACCTTC
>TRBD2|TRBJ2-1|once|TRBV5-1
CASSLDSARTSGRDNEQFF
TGCGCCAGCAGCTTGGACAGCGCCCGAACTAGCGGGAGGGACAATGAGCAGTTCTTC
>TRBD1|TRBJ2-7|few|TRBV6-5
CASSDGTGVEQYF
TGTGCCAGCAGCGATGGGACAGGGGTCGAGCAGTACTTC
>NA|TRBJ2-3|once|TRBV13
CASSLQDTQYF
TGTGCCAGCAGCTTACAAGATACGCAGTATTTT
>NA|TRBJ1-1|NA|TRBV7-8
CASSPLRGETEAFF
TGTGCCAGCAGCCCTCTCAGGGGAGAAACTGAAGCTTTCTTT
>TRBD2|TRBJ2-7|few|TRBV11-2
CASRWTGGGSEQYF
TGTGCCAGCAGGTGGACGGGAGGAGGGAGCGAGCAGTACTTC
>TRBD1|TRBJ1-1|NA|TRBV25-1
CASSVGTGAFF
TGTGCCAGCAGTGTGGGGACAGGGGCTTTCTTT
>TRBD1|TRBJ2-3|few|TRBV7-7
CASSPGTGSTSDTQYF
TGTGCCAGCAGCCCCGGGACAGGTTCGACGTCGGATACGCAGTATTTT
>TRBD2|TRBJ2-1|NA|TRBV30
CAWSVLFVGGTSGTMEFF
TGTGCCTGGAGTGTACTCTTCGTGGGTGGGACTAGCGGAACCATGGAGTTCTTC